The present T cell receptor (delta chain) was sequenced within a study of delta chain sequences of gamma delta T cells (dated by TCRdb to about 2017). The method was 5' RACE. Data came from an Illumina MiSeq. Clone calls in TCRdb were regenerated from the public reads with CATT, after which identical DNA sequences shared one row. The sample table shows roughly 920 delta-chain clones, and over 15% are seen once. 45% to 55% of the sample rests with the top ten. This clone was counted only a few times. No cognate antigen has been identified for it. No much larger clonotype is one base removed from it; base qualities were not supplied. Sequencing was carried out using either unsorted cells or a sorted T cell fraction (not recorded which). The origin of this receptor is a human donor in good health.

The CDR3 region has the sequence CACDSLLGGDKLIF. The base sequence is TGTGCCTGTGACTCGCTTCTTGGGGGCGATAAACTCATCTTT. In this chain, TRDV2 is recombined with TRDJ1; possibly the D gene is TRDD3, per 6 matching bases. The CDR1 and CDR2 encoded by the germline V gene are GEAIGNYY and EKD. The CDR3 contains 14 residues, cysteine and phenylalanine counted. Kept here is only the CDR3 DNA, which spans 42 bases and is read in frame from base 1. V loses 3 bases of germline sequence and J loses 4 bases, and the interval between the two ends is 14 bases.